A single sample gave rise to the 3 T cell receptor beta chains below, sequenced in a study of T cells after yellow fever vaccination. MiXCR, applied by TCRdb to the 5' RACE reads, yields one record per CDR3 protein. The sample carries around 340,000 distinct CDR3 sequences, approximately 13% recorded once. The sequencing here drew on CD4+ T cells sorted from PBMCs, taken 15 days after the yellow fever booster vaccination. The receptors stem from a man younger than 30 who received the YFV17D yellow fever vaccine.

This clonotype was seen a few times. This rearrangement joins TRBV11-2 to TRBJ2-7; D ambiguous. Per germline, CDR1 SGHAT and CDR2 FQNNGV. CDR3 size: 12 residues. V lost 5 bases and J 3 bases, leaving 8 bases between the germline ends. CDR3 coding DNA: TGTGCCAGCAGCCTCAGTTACTACGAGCAGTACTTC. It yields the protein CASSLSYYEQYF.

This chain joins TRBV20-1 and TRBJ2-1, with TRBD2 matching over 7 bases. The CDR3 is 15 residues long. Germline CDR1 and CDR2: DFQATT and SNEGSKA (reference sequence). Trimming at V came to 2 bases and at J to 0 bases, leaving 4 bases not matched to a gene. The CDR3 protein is CSARPGGSSYNEQFF. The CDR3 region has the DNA TGCAGTGCTAGACCCGGGGGGAGCTCCTACAATGAGCAGTTCTTC.

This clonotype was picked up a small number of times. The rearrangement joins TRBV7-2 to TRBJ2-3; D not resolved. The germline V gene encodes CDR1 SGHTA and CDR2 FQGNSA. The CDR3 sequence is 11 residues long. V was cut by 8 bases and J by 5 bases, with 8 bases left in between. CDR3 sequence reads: CASANGDTQYF. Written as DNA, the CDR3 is TGTGCCAGCGCTAATGGAGATACGCAGTATTTT.